The 26 T cell receptor beta chains below come from one sample, sequenced in a study of blood T cell repertoires in COVID-19. Libraries were prepared by immunoSEQ multiplex PCR; TCRdb keeps only in-frame clonotypes and omits some of them. The sample lists over 50,000 clones, around 77% occurring once. Source material: peripheral blood. The receptor set was obtained from an elderly man with active or convalescent COVID-19.

The rearrangement links TRBV28 to TRBJ2-3; 9 positions match TRBD1. Germline values: CDR1 MDHEN, CDR2 SYDVKM. The CDR3 has 14 amino acids. V dropped 6 bases and J dropped 1; count of bases not matched to a gene: 2. CDR3 nucleotide sequence: TGTGCCAGCAGACGGGACAGGGGCACAGATACGCAGTATTTT. Translating it yields CASRRDRGTDTQYF.

The chain is built from TRBV7-2 and TRBJ2-7, with 9 bases identical to TRBD2. The CDR3 has 15 residues. Germline trimming cut 2 bases from V and 6 bases from J; bases unmatched to any gene: 8. Germline V gives CDR1 SGHTA, CDR2 FQGNSA. CDR3 amino acids: CASSLTAGGDFEQYF. CDR3 sequence (DNA): TGTGCCAGCAGCTTAACGGCGGGGGGGGATTTCGAGCAGTACTTC.

The chain employs TRBV28 and TRBJ2-3; 7 nucleotides align to TRBD1. Germline V gene lookup returns CDR1 MDHEN and CDR2 SYDVKM. V was clipped by 5 bases and J by 2 bases; unmatched bases: 10. There are 16 residues in the CDR3. The DNA of the CDR3 is TGTGCCAGCAGTCGCCCTGGCAGGGGGTACACAGATACGCAGTATTTT. Its protein is CASSRPGRGYTDTQYF.

J is TRBJ1-6 and V is TRBV28; TRBD1 aligns across 8 bases. The CDR3 covers 15 residues. V dropped 8 bases and J dropped 7; count of bases not matched to a gene: 10. The germline CDR1 and CDR2 sequences are MDHEN and SYDVKM. The CDR3 region has the DNA TGTGCCAGCGGCACAGGGGGGAGGCCGAATTCACCCCTCCACTTT. The encoded protein is CASGTGGRPNSPLHF.

The chain uses TRBV3-1 (or the pseudogene TRBV3-2) and TRBJ2-5; D not certain. Germline V gene sequence: CDR1 LGHDT, CDR2 YNNKEL (reference sequence). The CDR3 has 14 amino acids. The V and J ends lost 0 bases and 5 bases respectively, with 10 bases between them. The DNA of the CDR3 is TGTGCCAGCAGCCAAGAGGGCCACCTGGAGACCCAGTACTTC. Translated, it gives CASSQEGHLETQYF.

The chain is built from TRBV27 and TRBJ2-2; TRBD2 aligns across 7 bases. The CDR3 runs to 16 residues. Germline loops: CDR1 MNHEY, CDR2 SMNVEV (reference sequence). J gave up 1 base and V 5 bases, and 7 bases lay outside the gene matches. CDR3 residues: CASSLFGGENTGELFF. CDR3 DNA: TGTGCCAGCAGTCTTTTTGGGGGGGAGAACACCGGGGAGCTGTTTTTT.

The V gene is TRBV12-3 or TRBV12-4, the J gene TRBJ1-5; a possible D gene is TRBD1 (5 bases). Trimming took off 7 bases at V and 5 bases at J, with 12 bases between the two ends. CDR3 size: 13 residues. DNA of the CDR3: TGTGCCAGCACCCGGGGGGGGTATCAGCCCCAGCATTTT. Protein product: CASTRGGYQPQHF.

The chain joins TRBV5-6 to TRBJ1-1, with 7 bases matching TRBD1. Trimming removed 4 bases from V and 6 bases from J; junction bases left unmatched: 9. Looked up from germline, CDR1 is SGHDT and CDR2 is YYEEEE. The CDR3 runs to 14 residues. CDR3 bases: TGTGCCAGCAGCCGTACGAGAGGGGGCCCTGAAGCTTTCTTT. Translated: CASSRTRGGPEAFF.

The V and J genes are TRBV9 and TRBJ2-7; TRBD1 is a possible D gene (6 bases). V lost 2 bases and J lost 2, with 11 bases in between. Germline values: CDR1 SGDLS, CDR2 YYNGEE. CDR3 length: 14 amino acids. The CDR3 loop reads CASSVSGDPYEQYF. The DNA for the CDR3 is TGTGCCAGCAGCGTCTCAGGGGATCCCTACGAGCAGTACTTC.

The genes are TRBV7-9 and TRBJ2-3; 10 bases are shared with TRBD2. The CDR3 length is 15 residues. The trim removed 4 bases at V and 4 bases at J, leaving 5 bases unmatched. CDR1 and CDR2 from the germline V gene are SEHNR and FQNEAQ (reference sequence). CDR3 protein: CASSSLAGVADTQYF. The CDR3 DNA is TGTGCCAGCAGCTCGCTAGCGGGAGTGGCAGATACGCAGTATTTT.

The V call is TRBV28, the J call TRBJ2-7, with 7 bases identical to TRBD2. With 3 bases clipped from V and 5 bases from J, the junction kept 10 bases outside the gene matches. The germline CDR1 and CDR2 sequences are MDHEN and SYDVKM. CDR3 size: 15 residues. In DNA, the CDR3 is TGTGCCAGCAGTTTGGGGGGAGGGCCGAGAAACGAGCAGTACTTC. It codes for CASSLGGGPRNEQYF.

The chain combines TRBV7-2 with TRBJ2-3, with a tentative D call TRBD2 (6 bases). In germline, CDR1 is SGHTA, CDR2 FQGNSA. Trimming shortened V by 7 bases and J by 0 bases, and 11 bases separated the two germline ends. There are 14 residues in the CDR3. The CDR3 DNA reads TGTGCCAGCAACCGCGGGATTAGCACAGATACGCAGTATTTT. It translates to CASNRGISTDTQYF.

This clone was recorded a few times. The rearrangement links TRBV19 to TRBJ1-5, with 10 bases that match TRBD1. The CDR3 length is 15 residues. Germline CDR1 LNHDA, CDR2 SQIVND (reference sequence). V lost 1 base to trimming and J lost 6 bases; unmatched junction nucleotides: 3. The CDR3 spells CASSIGQGARQPQHF. CDR3 bases: TGTGCCAGTAGTATAGGACAGGGGGCACGTCAGCCCCAGCATTTT.

This chain uses TRBV5-1 with TRBJ2-2; TRBD1 agrees at 7 bases. V gave up 3 bases and J gave up 3 bases; unmatched junction bases: 8. The CDR3 is 16 residues long. Germline-derived CDR1 and CDR2 are SGHRS and YFSETQ. CDR3 region: CASSSPGQWDTGELFF. The CDR3 DNA reads TGCGCCAGCAGCTCACCGGGACAGTGGGACACCGGGGAGCTGTTTTTT.

Here the CDR3 DNA reads TGTGCCAGCAGTAGGGGTTCCTCTGGAAACACCATATATTTT. Translated, it gives CASSRGSSGNTIYF. The V gene is TRBV6-6, the J gene TRBJ1-3, with D perhaps matching TRBD1 (5 bases). Between the trimmed V and J ends, which lost 5 bases and 0 bases, there was a span of 8 bases. Germline V CDR1 and CDR2: MNHNY, SVGAGI (reference sequence). The CDR3 is 14 amino acids.

This CDR3 is CASSLPGTDTQYF. CDR3 nucleotides: TGTGCCAGCAGCTTGCCAGGGACAGATACGCAGTATTTT. The chain couples TRBV7-9 to TRBJ2-3; tentative D call: TRBD1 (5 bases). V was clipped by 3 bases and J by 3 bases, with 7 bases between them. There are 13 residues in the CDR3. Germline V gene sequence: CDR1 SEHNR, CDR2 FQNEAQ (reference sequence).

This clone was recorded only once. The chain is built from TRBV5-1 and TRBJ1-1; 8 bases agree with TRBD1. Germline CDR1 is SGHRS and CDR2 is YFSETQ. The CDR3 covers 15 residues. The trim removed 2 bases at V and 6 bases at J, leaving 9 bases unmatched. The CDR3 loop reads CASSFPGQVTPEAFF. DNA for the CDR3: TGCGCCAGCAGCTTTCCGGGACAGGTCACCCCTGAAGCTTTCTTT.

The chain couples TRBV5-4 to TRBJ2-7; 7 bases align to TRBD1. V trimming: 0 bases; J trimming: 5 bases; junction bases outside the gene matches: 8. This CDR3 region has 15 residues. Germline values: CDR1 SGHNT, CDR2 YYREEE (reference sequence). The CDR3 region has the DNA TGTGCCAGCAGCTTGGATGGCAGGGGGATTGACGAGCAGTACTTC. Translation gives CASSLDGRGIDEQYF.

This clone was found a few times. The chain links TRBV6-5 to TRBJ1-5; 8 bases align to TRBD1. The J segment lost 6 bases and the V segment lost 6 bases, leaving 7 bases of the junction unmatched. Germline CDR1 and CDR2: MNHEY and SVGAGI. The CDR3 is 14 residues long. The CDR3 here is CASRKRQGFQPQHF. The CDR3 DNA sequence: TGTGCCAGCAGGAAAAGACAGGGGTTTCAGCCCCAGCATTTT.

The genes are TRBV6-5 and TRBJ1-4; 8 bases are a match to TRBD1. Germline V CDR1 and CDR2: MNHEY, SVGAGI. V was clipped by 2 bases and J by 5 bases; unmatched bases: 7. The CDR3 spans 16 residues. The CDR3: CASSYNSRGQNEKLFF. Here the CDR3 DNA reads TGTGCCAGCAGTTACAACTCCAGGGGGCAGAATGAAAAACTGTTTTTT.

V is TRBV24-1 and J is TRBJ2-3; D is undetermined. This CDR3 has 12 residues. Germline CDR1 is KGHDR and CDR2 is SFDVKD. V was shortened by 3 bases and J by 6 bases, with 6 bases between the two germline ends. The CDR3 DNA reads TGTGCCACCAGTGATGTCCGGGATACGCAGTATTTT. It is translated as CATSDVRDTQYF.

The rearrangement joins TRBV29-1 to TRBJ2-1; D ambiguous. Germline V gives CDR1 SQVTM, CDR2 ANQGSEA. Trimming removed 4 bases at V and 0 bases at J, with 7 bases between. This CDR3 region has 13 residues. The CDR3 bases are TGCAGCGTTGTGCCAGGCTCCTACAATGAGCAGTTCTTC. As protein: CSVVPGSYNEQFF.

The rearrangement joins TRBV5-1 to TRBJ1-6; D is unresolved. The CDR3 sequence is 13 residues long. V was clipped by 5 bases and J by 7 bases, with 10 bases between them. CDR1 is SGHRS and CDR2 is YFSETQ in the germline V gene. The CDR3 sequence: CASSFAMNSPLHF. The CDR3 nucleotides read TGCGCCAGCAGTTTTGCGATGAATTCACCCCTCCACTTT.

V is TRBV4-1 and J is TRBJ2-4; a possible D gene is TRBD2 (6 bases). CDR1 is MGHRA and CDR2 is YSYEKL in the germline V gene. V dropped 3 bases and J dropped 0 bases, with 12 bases sitting between them. The CDR3 has 16 residues. In DNA form, the CDR3 reads TGCGCCAGCAGCCACCCTAGCGAGCTAGCCAAAAACATTCAGTACTTC. Protein: CASSHPSELAKNIQYF.

V and J are TRBV11-2 and TRBJ2-7; D unclear. The CDR3 consists of 14 residues. The V end was cut by 5 bases, the J end by 0 bases, with 11 bases between. Looked up from germline, CDR1 is SGHAT and CDR2 is FQNNGV. CDR3 protein: CASSTSTGSYEQYF. The CDR3 bases are TGTGCCAGCAGCACGTCAACGGGCTCCTACGAGCAGTACTTC.

About this clone itself: A junction boundary mismatches the germline segment, possibly from a read error. This sequence joins TRBV6-5 and TRBJ2-3, with 8 bases aligning to TRBD2. The CDR3 loop spans 14 amino acids. Germline loops: CDR1 MNHEY, CDR2 SVGAGI. CDR3 sequence: CASRGLVSTDTPYF. For the CDR3, the DNA is TGTGCCAGCCGGGGACTAGTGAGCACAGATACGCCGTATTTT.